This T cell receptor beta chain was recovered during a study of cytomegalovirus exposure and HLA in healthy donors. Study-wide background: The study's early data release held 75 million to 95 million unique TCRs from HLA-typed donors. Study-wide results and limits: Researchers counted approximately 160 TCR beta chains as cytomegalovirus-associated. In an earlier analysis, about 87% or about 30%: the productive usage of most TCR beta V segments.

PCR employed 60 Vbeta and 13 Jbeta primers. Using immunoSEQ multiplex PCR, the repertoire was profiled, and TCRdb retains in-frame clones only, with some absent. The table has about 80,000 clones, 67% seen once. The V end lost 5 bases, the J end lost 0 bases, and 26 bases lay between the germline ends. The germline CDR1 and CDR2 sequences are SGHAT and FQNNGV. The CDR3 contains 19 residues. On this clone: Antigen specificity is unknown.

The chain combines TRBV11-2 with TRBJ2-7; TRBD1 might be the D (6 bases). The receptor was derived from a woman between 45 and 65 years old in good health and CMV-seropositive. The sequenced material came from PBMCs. Written as DNA, the CDR3 is TGTGCCAGCAGCACAGCGCTGCGGCGGGCAGGGGTAAGCTCCTACGAGCAGTACTTC. Amino acids: CASSTALRRAGVSSYEQYF.